This T cell receptor (beta chain) was identified during a study of cytomegalovirus exposure and HLA in healthy donors. Germline CDR1 is LGHNT and CDR2 is FRNRAP. The CDR3 is made up of 13 amino acids. Trimming removed 3 bases from V and 4 bases from J, with 10 bases in between. Whole-study results and caveats: Other equally common chains were less clonally expanded than HLA-associated TCR beta chains, a later analysis showed.

The study ran its PCR with 60 Vbeta and 13 Jbeta primers. Libraries were prepared by immunoSEQ multiplex PCR; TCRdb keeps only in-frame clonotypes and omits some of them. The table lists nearly 200,000 clones, more than 75% of them singletons, with approximately 0.39% in the top ten. To note about this clone: Its target is not known.

V gene TRBV12-5 combines with J gene TRBJ2-7; D not resolved. The sample comprised PBMCs. The receptor comes from a male donor in good health and CMV-seropositive. The CDR3 loop is CASGFGTEYEQYF. The CDR3 DNA follows: TGTGCTAGTGGTTTTGGCACAGAGTACGAGCAGTACTTC.